This T cell receptor beta chain emerged from a study of cytomegalovirus exposure and HLA in healthy donors. As to this clone: Its target is not known.

TCRdb's copy holds only in-frame clones and misses some; the assay was immunoSEQ multiplex PCR. This table holds 100,000 to 150,000 clones, about 90% found once. The CDR3 covers 20 residues. The trim removed 2 bases at V and 3 bases at J, leaving 16 bases unmatched. Germline CDR1 reads SNHLY; CDR2 reads FYNNEI. Whole-study results and caveats: Rarity marked most TCR sequences, yet some public TCRs occurred in many donors. Subsequent analysis of the approximately 130 validation repertoires found a tendency for first-cohort TCR clusters to co-occur.

The chain carries TRBV2 and TRBJ2-7; 13 bases are shared with TRBD2. Sample: PBMCs. This TCR came from a man aged 30-40 years in good health and CMV-seronegative. The CDR3 bases are TGTGCCAGCAGTGAACGCCTTGGGACTAGCGGGGCCCAAGGGCTCTACGAGCAGTACTTC. This sequence encodes CASSERLGTSGAQGLYEQYF.